This paragraph covers one T cell receptor beta chain sequence. The antigen it recognizes is unknown. Base quality data are lacking; no much larger clone is found one base away. Participants in the prospective study were enrolled through a virtual design, were aged roughly 18 to 90 years, and lived in roughly 25 United States geographic areas. In the prospective study, participants were assigned to cohorts based on the clinical history participants reported in a screening survey and a study questionnaire. In the prospective study, whole blood, serum and a nasopharyngeal or oropharyngeal swab were collected from each participant by mobile phlebotomists. Participants in the prospective study had the option to provide additional blood draws and questionnaires over a roughly 2-month period. Before DNA extraction, prospective study blood samples were shipped either frozen or at room temperature. This record belongs to a study of blood T cell repertoires in COVID-19 (TCRdb year 2020). About the investigation overall: Samples covering the acute and convalescent phases of COVID-19 were provided by collaborators in the United States, Italy and Spain. Samples were obtained from the ongoing ImmuneRACE study (first 160 participants) and from over a thousand subjects provided by 6 global collaborators. Where available, HLA class I and class II types were taken from metadata supplied by the sample provider and were not determined by assay-based typing. Nearly every sample came with metadata listing a de-identified subject ID, COVID-19 status, age in years and sex. Deeply sampled blood TCRbeta repertoires from subjects exposed to, actively infected with, or recovered from COVID-19 were included in the dataset. The prospective study material was composed of cDNA or gDNA derived from T cells, B-cell-depleted T cells, or PBMCs. The repertoires were made available in a free public database intended to serve as a resource for research on the immune response to SARS-CoV-2. What the work shows at the level of the full study, not this receptor alone: How much clinical and demographic metadata was included differed by source and by participant, and the metadata was provided uncurated.

TCRbeta CDR3 regions were amplified from genomic DNA using the immunoSEQ Assay, a bias-controlled multiplex PCR. Turning to the authors' computational methods: Within the assay, amplification of reference gene primers was used to estimate how many nucleated cells each sample contained. To quantify the absolute abundance of each unique TCRbeta CDR3 rearrangement, sequence reads were collapsed and filtered. For each sample, productive Simpson clonality was calculated by taking the square root of Simpson's diversity index across productive rearrangements. The source is immuneACCESS, and TCRdb retained only in-frame sequences with V and J called. Part of the clones is not carried over; for the studies checked, unresolved V genes explain less than half of this, and the remainder is unexplained. The V and J calls and clone size were taken over from that table, and D and trimming were inferred from the DNA. Present in this sample are about 210,000 clones, around 80% of which were seen just once. Together, the top ten hold 4.3% of the sample.

The sequenced sample consisted of PBMCs or T cells enriched from blood (not recorded which). The sequence derives from a young man with acute COVID-19.

The DNA is as follows: TGTGCCAGCAGCCGCGGGACAGGGGGTGTTAACTATGGCTACACCTTC. The resulting protein is CASSRGTGGVNYGYTF. This chain is built from TRBV3-1 (or the pseudogene TRBV3-2) and TRBJ1-2, with 11 middle bases fitting TRBD1. V lost 4 bases and J lost 1 base, and the count of bases not matched to a germline gene is 5. Taken from cysteine to phenylalanine, the CDR3 has 16 residues. The retained sequence is limited to the CDR3, 48 bases, with the frame set at the first base. The germline V gene (reference sequence) specifies LGHDT as CDR1 and YNNKEL as CDR2.